The T cell receptor beta chain described here comes from a study of patients and donors after allogeneic stem cell transplantation. TCRdb redid the calling of the RT-PCR reads with MiXCR, one entry per CDR3 protein. The sample has 150,000 to 200,000 distinct CDR3 sequences, 24% seen once. The CDR3 covers 15 residues. Germline CDR1 is SQVTM and CDR2 is ANQGSEA. Trimming removed 5 bases at V and 4 bases at J, with 19 bases between. The sample comprised blood, either unsorted or a sorted T cell fraction (not recorded which). This TCR derives from a human donor who was either an allogeneic HSCT recipient or a stem cell or donor lymphocyte infusion donor (not recorded which). It is not recorded whose cells these are; they may come from a transplant donor. The chain joins TRBV29-1 to TRBJ2-3; TRBD1 or TRBD2 may be the D gene (5 bases each). The CDR3 region is CSVTSRSGAADTQYF. The CDR3 region has the DNA TGCAGCGTTACAAGTAGGTCCGGGGCGGCAGATACGCAGTATTTT.